This T cell receptor (beta chain) was obtained from a study of technical replicates of blood from several donors. CDR1 SNHLY and CDR2 FYNNEI come from the germline V gene. The CDR3 consists of 14 residues. V lost 6 bases, J lost 4 bases, and 15 bases lay in between. Profiling relied on immunoSEQ multiplex PCR, and the TCRdb table lists in-frame clones only, not all of them. The sample has roughly 79,000 clones, nearly 96% seen once. The source material was T cells isolated from PBMCs. The receptor was derived from a human donor in good health. This chain links TRBV2 with TRBJ2-5, with a possible D match to TRBD1 (6 bases). The CDR3: CASSESRGRETQYF. The CDR3 nucleotides are TGTGCCAGCAGCGAATCCAGGGGAAGAGAGACCCAGTACTTC.